This TCR beta chain was retrieved from a study of blood T cell repertoires in COVID-19. Germline lookup yields CDR1 SGHRS and CDR2 YFSETQ. The CDR3 spans 15 residues. The germline V and J ends were trimmed by 0 bases and 4 bases, with 11 bases remaining between them. The table came from immunoSEQ multiplex PCR; TCRdb's copy has only in-frame clones and leaves some out. The sample shows just under 55,000 clones, over 80% of them seen only once. V is TRBV5-1 and J is TRBJ1-5, with D tentatively TRBD1 (6 bases). The sample taken for sequencing was peripheral blood. The clonotype originates from a woman in her sixties with acute or convalescent COVID-19. The CDR3 DNA reads TGCGCCAGCAGCTTGGAGGGGGAGATTAATCAGCCCCAGCATTTT. It encodes CASSLEGEINQPQHF.